The clone carrying this T cell receptor (beta chain) was recorded at least ten times. Its target is unknown. A library of TCRbeta sequences, prepared with unique molecular identifiers, was generated. TCRdb re-derived calls from the PCR reads in MiXCR, one entry per CDR3 protein. The sample carries about 510,000 distinct CDR3 sequences, about an eighth recorded once. This entry comes from a study of T-cell reconstitution after alpha-beta-depleted transplantation in children. Study-level findings and limits: One year post-transplant, T-cell counts and diversity were largely derived from T cells produced anew. Reports say that about two months after transplant, the alpha-beta T cells came out of several hundred graft clones that had expanded.

The CDR3 has 12 amino acids. V lost 4 bases, J lost 6 bases, and 8 bases lay in between. The sequences come from PBMCs, mostly from graft donor cells, collected 180 days after TCRalphabeta/CD19-depleted stem cell transplant. The TCR originated in a female patient aged 2-9 years who had a stem cell transplant for aplastic anemia, so the T cells may come from the graft donor. The J gene is TRBJ2-3, the V gene TRBV12-3 or TRBV12-4; tentatively, D is TRBD1 or TRBD2 (6 bases each). In DNA form, the CDR3 reads TGTGCCAGCAGTTGGGGGGCGGATACGCAGTATTTT. This encodes CASSWGADTQYF.